This TCR beta chain was recovered during a study of blood T cell repertoires in COVID-19. V gave up 5 bases and J gave up 11 bases; unmatched junction bases: 3. The CDR3 runs to 12 residues. The germline V gene has CDR1 SGHTA and CDR2 FQGTGA. Here immunoSEQ multiplex PCR was the method, and the copy in TCRdb shows in-frame clones only, minus some. The sample holds 60,000 to 90,000 clones, 84% seen once. Sequencing was done on a sample of peripheral blood. The TCR originated in a woman aged 50 to 65 with acute or convalescent COVID-19. The chain carries TRBV7-3 and TRBJ2-1, with 10 bases that match TRBD1. Here the CDR3 reads CASSDRGLKQFF. Written as DNA, the CDR3 is TGTGCCAGCAGCGACAGGGGGCTAAAGCAGTTCTTC.